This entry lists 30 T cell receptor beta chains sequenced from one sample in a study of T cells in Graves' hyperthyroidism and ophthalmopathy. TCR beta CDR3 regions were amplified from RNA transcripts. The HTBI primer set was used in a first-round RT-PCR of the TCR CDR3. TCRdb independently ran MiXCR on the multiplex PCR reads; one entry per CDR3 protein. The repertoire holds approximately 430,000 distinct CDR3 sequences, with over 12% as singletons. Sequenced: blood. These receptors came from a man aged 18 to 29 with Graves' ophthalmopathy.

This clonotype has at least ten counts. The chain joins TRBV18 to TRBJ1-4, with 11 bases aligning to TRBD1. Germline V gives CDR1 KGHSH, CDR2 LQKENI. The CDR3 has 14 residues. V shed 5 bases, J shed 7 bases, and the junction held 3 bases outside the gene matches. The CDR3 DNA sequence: TGTGCCAGCTCAATCGGGACAGGGGGTGAAAAACTGTTTTTT. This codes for CASSIGTGGEKLFF.

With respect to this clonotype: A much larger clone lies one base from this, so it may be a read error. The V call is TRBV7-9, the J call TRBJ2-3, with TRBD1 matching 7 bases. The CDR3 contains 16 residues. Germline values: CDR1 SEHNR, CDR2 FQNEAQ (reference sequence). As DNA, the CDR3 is TGTGCCAACAGCTTAGGTCCACAGGGGTTGGGAGATACGCAGTATTTT. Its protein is CANSLGPQGLGDTQYF.

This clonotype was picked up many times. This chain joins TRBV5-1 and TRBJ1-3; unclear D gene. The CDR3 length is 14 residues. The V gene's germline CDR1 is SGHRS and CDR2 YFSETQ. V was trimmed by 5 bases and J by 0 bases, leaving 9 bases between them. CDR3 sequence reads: CASRISTSGNTIYF. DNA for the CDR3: TGCGCCAGCAGGATCTCCACCTCTGGAAACACCATATATTTT.

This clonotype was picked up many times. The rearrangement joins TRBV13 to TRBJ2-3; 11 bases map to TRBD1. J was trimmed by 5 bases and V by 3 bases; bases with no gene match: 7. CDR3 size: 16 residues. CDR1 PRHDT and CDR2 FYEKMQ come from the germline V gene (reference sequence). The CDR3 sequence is CASSLIPDRGRDTQYF. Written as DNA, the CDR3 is TGTGCCAGCAGCTTGATTCCGGACAGGGGGCGAGATACGCAGTATTTT.

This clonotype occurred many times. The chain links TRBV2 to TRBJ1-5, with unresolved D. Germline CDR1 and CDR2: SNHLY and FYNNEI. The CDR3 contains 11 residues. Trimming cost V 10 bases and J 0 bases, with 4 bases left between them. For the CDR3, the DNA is TGTGCCACCGGTAGCAATCAGCCCCAGCATTTT. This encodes CATGSNQPQHF.

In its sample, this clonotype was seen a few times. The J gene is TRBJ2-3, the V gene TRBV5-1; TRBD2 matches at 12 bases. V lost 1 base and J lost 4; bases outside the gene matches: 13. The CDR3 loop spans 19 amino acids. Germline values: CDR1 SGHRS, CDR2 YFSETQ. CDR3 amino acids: CASSLHGLAGGRGADTQYF. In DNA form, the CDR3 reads TGCGCCAGCAGCTTGCACGGCCTAGCGGGAGGGAGAGGCGCAGATACGCAGTATTTT. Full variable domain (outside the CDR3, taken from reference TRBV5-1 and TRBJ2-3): KAGVTQTPRYLIKTRGQQVTLSCSPISGHRSVSWYQQTPGQGLQFLFEYFSETQRNKGNFPGRFSGRQFSNSRSEMNVSTLELGDSALYLCASSLHGLAGGRGADTQYFGPGTRLTVL.

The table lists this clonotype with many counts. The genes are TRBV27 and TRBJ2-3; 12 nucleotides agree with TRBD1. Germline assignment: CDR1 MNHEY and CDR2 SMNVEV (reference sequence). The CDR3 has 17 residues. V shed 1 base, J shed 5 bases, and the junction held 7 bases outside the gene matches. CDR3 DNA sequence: TGTGCCAGCAGTTTATTGGGGGACAGGGGGCTAGTAGATACGCAGTATTTT. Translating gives CASSLLGDRGLVDTQYF.

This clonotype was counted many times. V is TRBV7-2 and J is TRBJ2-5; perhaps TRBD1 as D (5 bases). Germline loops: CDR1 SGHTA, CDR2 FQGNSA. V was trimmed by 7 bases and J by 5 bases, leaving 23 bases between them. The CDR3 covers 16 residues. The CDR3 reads CASNWRLGKGPETQYF. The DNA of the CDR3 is TGTGCCAGCAATTGGAGACTGGGGAAGGGGCCCGAGACCCAGTACTTC.

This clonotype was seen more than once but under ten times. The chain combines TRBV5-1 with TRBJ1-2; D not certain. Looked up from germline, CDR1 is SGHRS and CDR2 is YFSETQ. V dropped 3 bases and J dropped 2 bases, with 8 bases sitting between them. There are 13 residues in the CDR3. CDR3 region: CASSSAGNYGYTF. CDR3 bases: TGCGCCAGCAGCTCCGCGGGGAACTATGGCTACACCTTC.

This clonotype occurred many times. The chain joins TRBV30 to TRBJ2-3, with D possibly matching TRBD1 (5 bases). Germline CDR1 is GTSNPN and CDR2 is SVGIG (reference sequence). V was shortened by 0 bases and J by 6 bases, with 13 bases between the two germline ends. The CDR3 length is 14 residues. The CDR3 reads CAWSVGPVLDTQYF. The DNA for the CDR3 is TGTGCCTGGAGTGTGGGGCCAGTCCTCGATACGCAGTATTTT.

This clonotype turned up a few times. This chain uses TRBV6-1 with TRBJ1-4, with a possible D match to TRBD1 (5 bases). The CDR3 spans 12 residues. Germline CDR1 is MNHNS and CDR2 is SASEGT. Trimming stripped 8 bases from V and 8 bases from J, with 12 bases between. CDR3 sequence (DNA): TGTGCCAGCCAGGGTTCCGAGGAAAAACTGTTTTTT. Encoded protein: CASQGSEEKLFF.

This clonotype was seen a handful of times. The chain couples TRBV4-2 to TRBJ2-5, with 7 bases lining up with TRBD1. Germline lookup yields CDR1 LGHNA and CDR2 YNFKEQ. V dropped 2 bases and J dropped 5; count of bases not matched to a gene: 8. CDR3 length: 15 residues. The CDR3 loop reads CASSQSGQGVETQYF. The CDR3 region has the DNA TGTGCCAGCAGCCAATCTGGGCAGGGGGTGGAGACCCAGTACTTC.

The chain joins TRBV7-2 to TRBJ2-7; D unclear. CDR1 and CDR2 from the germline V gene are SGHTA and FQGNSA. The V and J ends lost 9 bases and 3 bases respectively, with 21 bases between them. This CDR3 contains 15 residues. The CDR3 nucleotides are TGTGCCAGTAGTATGGTAGGGAAACTTCTCTACGAGCAGTACTTC. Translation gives CASSMVGKLLYEQYF.

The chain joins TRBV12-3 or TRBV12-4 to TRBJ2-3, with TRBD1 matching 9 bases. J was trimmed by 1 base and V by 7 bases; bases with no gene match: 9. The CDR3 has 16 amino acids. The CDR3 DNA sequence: TGTGCCAGCAAACAAACAGGGGGCTGGGGCACAGATACGCAGTATTTT. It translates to CASKQTGGWGTDTQYF.

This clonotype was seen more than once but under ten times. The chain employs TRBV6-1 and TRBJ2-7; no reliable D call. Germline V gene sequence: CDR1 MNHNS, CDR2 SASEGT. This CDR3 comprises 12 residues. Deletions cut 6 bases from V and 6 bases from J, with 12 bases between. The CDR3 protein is CASRAGRTEQYF. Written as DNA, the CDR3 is TGTGCCAGCAGAGCTGGACGGACCGAGCAGTACTTC.

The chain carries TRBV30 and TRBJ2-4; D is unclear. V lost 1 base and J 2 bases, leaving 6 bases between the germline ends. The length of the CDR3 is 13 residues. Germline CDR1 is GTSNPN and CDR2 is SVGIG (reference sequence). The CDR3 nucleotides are TGTGCCTGGAGTGCTGGGACCAAAAACATTCAGTACTTC. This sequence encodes CAWSAGTKNIQYF. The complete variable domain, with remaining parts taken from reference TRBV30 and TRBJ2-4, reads SQTIHQWPATLVQPVGSPLSLECTVEGTSNPNLYWYRQAAGRGLQLLFYSVGIGQISSEVPQNLSASRPQDRQFILSSKKLLLSDSGFYLCAWSAGTKNIQYFGAGTRLSVL.

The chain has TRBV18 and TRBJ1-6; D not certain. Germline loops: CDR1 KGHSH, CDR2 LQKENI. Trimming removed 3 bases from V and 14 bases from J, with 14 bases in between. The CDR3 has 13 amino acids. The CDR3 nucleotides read TGTGCCAGCTCACCCCCCGGGAGTCCGGCCCTCCACTTT. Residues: CASSPPGSPALHF.

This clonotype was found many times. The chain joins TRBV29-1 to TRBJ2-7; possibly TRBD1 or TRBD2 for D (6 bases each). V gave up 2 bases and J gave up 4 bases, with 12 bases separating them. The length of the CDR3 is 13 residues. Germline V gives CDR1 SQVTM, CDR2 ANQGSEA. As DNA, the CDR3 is TGCAGCGTTGAACAAGGGGGGCCGTACGAGCAGTACTTC. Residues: CSVEQGGPYEQYF.

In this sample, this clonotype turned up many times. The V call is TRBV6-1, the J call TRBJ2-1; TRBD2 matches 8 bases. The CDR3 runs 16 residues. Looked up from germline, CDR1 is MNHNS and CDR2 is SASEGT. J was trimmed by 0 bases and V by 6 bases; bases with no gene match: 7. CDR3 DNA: TGTGCCAGCAGCGAACTTAGCGGGGACTCCTACAATGAGCAGTTCTTC. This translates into CASSELSGDSYNEQFF.

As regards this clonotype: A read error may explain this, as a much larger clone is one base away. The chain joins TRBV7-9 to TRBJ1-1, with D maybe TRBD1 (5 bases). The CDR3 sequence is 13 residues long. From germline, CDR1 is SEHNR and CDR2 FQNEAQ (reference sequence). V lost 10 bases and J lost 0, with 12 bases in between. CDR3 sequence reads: CATGDGMNTEAFF. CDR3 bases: TGTGCCACCGGGGACGGTATGAACACTGAAGCTTTCTTT.

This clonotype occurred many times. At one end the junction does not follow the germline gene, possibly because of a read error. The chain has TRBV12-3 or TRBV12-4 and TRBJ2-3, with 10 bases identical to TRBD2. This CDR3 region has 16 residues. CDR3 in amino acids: CASSLAGETPPDTQYF. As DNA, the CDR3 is TGTGCCAGCAGTCTAGCGGGGGAAACCCCTCCAGATACGCAGTATTTT.

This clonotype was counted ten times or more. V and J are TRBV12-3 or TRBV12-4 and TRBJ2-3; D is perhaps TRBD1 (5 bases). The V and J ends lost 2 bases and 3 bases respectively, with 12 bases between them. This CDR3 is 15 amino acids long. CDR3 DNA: TGTGCCAGCAGTTTAAGGGGCTTTGGAACAGATACGCAGTATTTT. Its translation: CASSLRGFGTDTQYF.

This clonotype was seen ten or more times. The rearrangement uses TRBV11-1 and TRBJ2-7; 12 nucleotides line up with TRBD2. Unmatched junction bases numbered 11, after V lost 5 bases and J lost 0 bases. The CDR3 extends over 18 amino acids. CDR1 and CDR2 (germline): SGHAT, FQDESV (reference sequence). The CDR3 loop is CASSHPGLAGPSSYEQYF. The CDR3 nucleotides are TGTGCCAGCAGCCACCCCGGACTAGCGGGACCTAGCTCCTACGAGCAGTACTTC. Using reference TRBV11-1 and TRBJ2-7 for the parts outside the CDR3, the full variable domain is EAEVAQSPRYKITEKSQAVAFWCDPISGHATLYWYRQILGQGPELLVQFQDESVVDDSQLPKDRFSAERLKGVDSTLKIQPAELGDSAMYLCASSHPGLAGPSSYEQYFGPGTRLTVT.

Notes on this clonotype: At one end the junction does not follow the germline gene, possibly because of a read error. The CDR3 spells CASSPSRTGILSF. The CDR3 region has the DNA TGTGCTAGCAGCCCCTCAAGGACAGGGATTTTGTCCTTC. This chain uses TRBV7-7 with TRBJ1-2; 8 bases are shared with TRBD1. The germline CDR1 and CDR2 sequences are SSHAT and FNYEAQ (reference sequence). This CDR3 contains 13 residues.

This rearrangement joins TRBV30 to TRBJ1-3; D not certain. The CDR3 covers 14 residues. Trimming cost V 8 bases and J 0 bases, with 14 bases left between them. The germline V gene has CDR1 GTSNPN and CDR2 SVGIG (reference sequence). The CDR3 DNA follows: TGTGCCCAGAGGACCGTAAACTCTGGAAACACCATATATTTT. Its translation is CAQRTVNSGNTIYF.

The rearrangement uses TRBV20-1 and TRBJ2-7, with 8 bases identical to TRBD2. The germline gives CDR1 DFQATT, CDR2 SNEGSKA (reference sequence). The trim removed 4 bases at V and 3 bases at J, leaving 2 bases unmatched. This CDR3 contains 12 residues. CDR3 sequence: CSAKSGSYEQYF. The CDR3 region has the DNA TGCAGTGCTAAAAGCGGGAGCTACGAGCAGTACTTC.

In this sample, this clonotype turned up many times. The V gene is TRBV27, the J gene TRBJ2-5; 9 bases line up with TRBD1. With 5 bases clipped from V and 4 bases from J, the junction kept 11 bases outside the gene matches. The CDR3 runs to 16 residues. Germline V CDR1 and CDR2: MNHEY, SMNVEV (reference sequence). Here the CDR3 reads CASSPDRGQGRETQYF. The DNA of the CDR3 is TGTGCCAGCAGTCCTGATAGGGGACAGGGAAGAGAGACCCAGTACTTC.

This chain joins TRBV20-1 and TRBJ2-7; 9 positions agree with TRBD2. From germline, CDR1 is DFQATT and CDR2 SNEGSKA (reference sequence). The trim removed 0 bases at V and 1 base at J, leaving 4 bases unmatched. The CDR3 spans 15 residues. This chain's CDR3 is CSARDVAGGSYEQYF. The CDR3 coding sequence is TGCAGTGCTAGAGATGTTGCGGGAGGGTCCTACGAGCAGTACTTC.

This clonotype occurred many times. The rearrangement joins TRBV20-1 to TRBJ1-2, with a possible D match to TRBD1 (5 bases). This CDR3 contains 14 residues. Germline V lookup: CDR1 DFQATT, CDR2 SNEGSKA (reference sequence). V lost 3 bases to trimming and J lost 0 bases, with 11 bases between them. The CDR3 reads CSASGASPNYGYTF. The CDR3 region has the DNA TGCAGTGCTAGTGGGGCCAGCCCTAACTATGGCTACACCTTC.

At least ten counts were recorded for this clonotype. CDR3 coding DNA: TGCGCCAGCAGCTTGGCGGGGACAACCTACGAGCAGTACTTC. Translation gives CASSLAGTTYEQYF. The chain employs TRBV5-1 and TRBJ2-7, with a possible D match to TRBD1 (6 bases). This CDR3 is built from 14 residues. The germline V gene encodes CDR1 SGHRS and CDR2 YFSETQ. V lost 0 bases, J lost 2 bases, and 9 bases lay in between.